The 24 T cell receptor beta chains presented below share a single source sample, sequenced in a study of cytomegalovirus exposure and HLA in healthy donors. Researchers ran the PCR with 60 Vbeta and 13 Jbeta primers. Some clones are missing from TCRdb's copy, which holds only in-frame ones; the method was immunoSEQ multiplex PCR. This sample has approximately 88,000 clones; roughly three quarters occur once, and the top ten carry around 1.4%. Sequenced: PBMCs. The receptors here all came from a male donor in good health and CMV-seronegative.

This clone was recorded once. The gene calls are TRBV11-2 and TRBJ2-5; 8 positions agree with TRBD1. V dropped 2 bases and J dropped 5; count of bases not matched to a gene: 10. The CDR3 runs to 16 residues. Germline loops: CDR1 SGHAT, CDR2 FQNNGV. The CDR3 bases are TGTGCCAGCAGCTTAAACCCGGCAGGGGGCAGGGAGACCCAGTACTTC. Its translation is CASSLNPAGGRETQYF.

The chain is built from TRBV18 and TRBJ1-2; D unresolved. Trimming took 3 bases from V and 4 from J, leaving 9 bases between them. The CDR3 has 13 residues. Looked up from germline, CDR1 is KGHSH and CDR2 is LQKENI. The CDR3 DNA reads as TGTGCCAGCTCACCTGCAGATTCCTATGGCTACACCTTC. Protein product: CASSPADSYGYTF.

This clone was counted only a few times. V and J are TRBV10-1 and TRBJ1-5; possible D gene TRBD1, 5 bases. V shed 3 bases and J shed 4 bases, with 10 bases lying between them. Per the germline V gene, CDR1 is WNHNN and CDR2 is SYGVQD (reference sequence). CDR3 length: 14 amino acids. The CDR3 region has the DNA TGCGCCAGCAGTGAAGGGGTAGGGAATCAGCCCCAGCATTTT. This sequence encodes CASSEGVGNQPQHF.

Regarding this clone: The junction shows a germline mismatch at one end, possibly a read error. This sample includes further DNA sequences coding for the same CDR3. The CDR3 loop reads CASRDRGTGELFF. CDR3 DNA: TGTGCCAGCAGGGACAGGGGCACCGGGGAACTGTTTTTT. The chain recombines TRBV9 with TRBJ2-2; 9 nucleotides match TRBD1. The CDR3 spans 13 residues. Germline V CDR1 and CDR2: SGDLS, YYNGEE.

This clone was observed a few times. The chain joins TRBV7-2 to TRBJ2-4, with a tentative D call TRBD2 (6 bases). The germline V gene encodes CDR1 SGHTA and CDR2 FQGNSA. The V end lost 2 bases, the J end lost 6 bases, and 14 bases lay between the germline ends. The CDR3 runs to 15 residues. The CDR3 protein is CASSLLKTSGNIQYF. CDR3 nucleotide sequence: TGTGCCAGCAGCTTACTCAAGACTAGTGGAAACATTCAGTACTTC.

V and J are TRBV30 and TRBJ1-2; D is uncertain. In germline, CDR1 is GTSNPN, CDR2 SVGIG (reference sequence). V lost 1 base and J 2 bases, leaving 5 bases between the germline ends. This CDR3 is 12 amino acids long. DNA of the CDR3: TGTGCCTGGAGTGCGGTCAACTATGGCTACACCTTC. It encodes CAWSAVNYGYTF.

The rearrangement joins TRBV23-1 to TRBJ1-2; no reliable D call. TRBV23-1 is placed among ORFs of uncertain function. Trimming left V 8 bases short and J 2 bases short, with 3 bases between. CDR3 length: 10 amino acids. The CDR3: CASQNYGYTF. The CDR3 nucleotides read TGCGCCAGCCAGAACTATGGCTACACCTTC.

This clone was seen a single time. J is TRBJ2-2 and V is TRBV7-2; 7 bases match TRBD2. There are 13 residues in the CDR3. V gave up 5 bases and J gave up 8 bases; unmatched junction bases: 5. The germline V gene has CDR1 SGHTA and CDR2 FQGNSA. The CDR3: CASSRGGAGELFF. CDR3 coding DNA: TGTGCCAGCAGCCGCGGGGGAGCGGGGGAGCTGTTTTTT.

The chain carries TRBV28 and TRBJ2-1, with D possibly matching TRBD1 (5 bases). V gave up 4 bases and J gave up 0 bases, with 7 bases separating them. The CDR3 has 14 amino acids. Germline loops: CDR1 MDHEN, CDR2 SYDVKM. The CDR3 bases are TGTGCCAGCAGTTGGCAGGGCTCCTACAATGAGCAGTTCTTC. Protein product: CASSWQGSYNEQFF.

The CDR3 sequence is CASSLQGLVTEAFF. CDR3 coding DNA: TGTGCCAGCAGCTTACAGGGATTGGTCACTGAAGCTTTCTTT. The chain joins TRBV5-5 to TRBJ1-1, with D possibly matching TRBD1 (6 bases). The CDR3 has 14 amino acids. Germline V gene lookup returns CDR1 SGHKS and CDR2 YYEKEE (reference sequence). Trimming cost V 2 bases and J 4 bases, with 12 bases left between them.

This chain connects TRBV27 to TRBJ1-1; 8 bases map to TRBD1. This CDR3 has 12 amino acids. The germline V gene has CDR1 MNHEY and CDR2 SMNVEV (reference sequence). J lost 11 bases, V lost 6 bases, and 8 bases had no gene match. CDR3 DNA sequence: TGTGCCAGCAGCACAGGGGGGCTGAAGGCTTTCTTT. It is translated as CASSTGGLKAFF.

This chain uses TRBV27 with TRBJ1-3; 8 positions match TRBD1. V trimming: 6 bases; J trimming: 1 base; junction bases outside the gene matches: 8. There are 16 residues in the CDR3. The germline CDR1 and CDR2 sequences are MNHEY and SMNVEV (reference sequence). The CDR3 reads CASSPSGGTSGNTIYF. CDR3 in DNA: TGTGCCAGCAGCCCCTCAGGGGGCACTTCTGGAAACACCATATATTTT.

The genes are TRBV28 and TRBJ1-1, with TRBD1 identical over 8 bases. This CDR3 region has 16 residues. CDR1 MDHEN and CDR2 SYDVKM come from the germline V gene. V lost 6 bases and J lost 0; bases outside the gene matches: 9. The CDR3 region has the DNA TGTGCCAGCAGCCGTTACCCGGGACAGGTGAACACTGAAGCTTTCTTT. This encodes CASSRYPGQVNTEAFF.

This chain connects TRBV19 to TRBJ2-7, with D uncertain. CDR1 is LNHDA, CDR2 SQIVND, per germline (reference sequence). Trimming removed 3 bases from V and 7 bases from J, with 7 bases in between. The CDR3 is made up of 11 amino acids. This CDR3 is CASSILGEQYF. The CDR3 nucleotides read TGTGCCAGTAGTATCCTAGGAGAGCAGTACTTC.

Regarding this clone: The identical CDR3 is also encoded by other nucleotide sequences in the sample. The chain carries TRBV7-9 and TRBJ1-1; D is undetermined. CDR3 length equals 13 residues. V was shortened by 2 bases and J by 3 bases, with 7 bases between the two germline ends. The germline V gene encodes CDR1 SEHNR and CDR2 FQNEAQ (reference sequence). CDR3 sequence (DNA): TGTGCCAGCAGCTTAAGGCAGGACACTGAAGCTTTCTTT. Translating gives CASSLRQDTEAFF.

The V and J genes are TRBV9 and TRBJ2-7, with 7 bases aligning to TRBD1. CDR1 is SGDLS, CDR2 YYNGEE, per germline. V shed 4 bases and J 1 base; nucleotides not matched to a gene: 8. This CDR3 has 15 residues. Here the CDR3 reads CASSFDREFSYEQYF. CDR3 in DNA: TGTGCCAGCAGCTTCGACAGGGAATTTTCCTACGAGCAGTACTTC.

The chain combines TRBV23-1 with TRBJ1-2, with 10 bases matching TRBD1. TRBV23-1 is an ORF, and what it does is uncertain. The CDR3 totals 15 residues. V trimming: 2 bases; J trimming: 6 bases; junction bases outside the gene matches: 6. CDR3 nucleotides: TGCGCCAGCAGTCAACCGGGACAGGGGAACAATGGCTACACCTTC. Encoded protein: CASSQPGQGNNGYTF.

The CDR3 DNA reads TGTGCCAGCAGCCGACAGGACACAGATACGCAGTATTTT. Its translation is CASSRQDTDTQYF. This chain links TRBV7-2 with TRBJ2-3; TRBD1 might be the D (6 bases). The germline V and J ends were trimmed by 5 bases and 2 bases, with 8 bases remaining between them. CDR1 SGHTA and CDR2 FQGNSA come from the germline V gene. The CDR3 spans 13 residues.

The gene calls are TRBV30 and TRBJ1-6, with TRBD1 matching over 8 bases. The CDR3 spans 14 residues. Germline V CDR1 and CDR2: GTSNPN, SVGIG (reference sequence). J lost 7 bases, V lost 0 bases, and 2 bases had no gene match. Here the CDR3 DNA reads TGTGCCTGGAGTGTACAGGGGGTGAATTCACCCCTCCACTTT. Its protein is CAWSVQGVNSPLHF.

This clone showed up just a few times. The chain employs TRBV6-5 and TRBJ1-1, with a possible D match to TRBD1 (6 bases). Germline assignment: CDR1 MNHEY and CDR2 SVGAGI. V was trimmed by 6 bases and J by 6 bases, leaving 20 bases between them. The CDR3 contains 15 residues. The CDR3, as DNA: TGTGCCAGCAGAACTCTTACAGGGAAGGGGGCTGAAGCTTTCTTT. Translated: CASRTLTGKGAEAFF.

The count of this clone is one. The J gene is TRBJ2-5, the V gene TRBV28, with a tentative D call TRBD1 (5 bases). Judging by the DNA end, TRBJ2-7 fits better; the J call may be wrong. The CDR3 runs 13 residues. Germline lookup yields CDR1 MDHEN and CDR2 SYDVKM. The CDR3 here is CASSPYRSYEQYF. CDR3 sequence (DNA): TGTGCCAGCAGTCCATACAGGTCCTACGAGCAGTACTTC.

In this sample, this clone turned up once. This chain joins TRBV28 and TRBJ1-2, with TRBD1 identical over 7 bases. Trimming at V came to 5 bases and at J to 2 bases, leaving 8 bases not matched to a gene. The V gene's germline CDR1 is MDHEN and CDR2 SYDVKM. The CDR3 contains 15 residues. The CDR3 region is CASSAGDSRNYGYTF. The CDR3 coding sequence is TGTGCCAGCAGTGCCGGGGACAGTAGAAACTATGGCTACACCTTC.

The chain recombines TRBV5-4 with TRBJ2-2; maybe TRBD2 (5 bases). Germline CDR1 SGHNT, CDR2 YYREEE (reference sequence). The CDR3 has 15 amino acids. The ends were cut back, 1 base at V and 7 bases at J, with 14 bases in the middle. For the CDR3, the DNA is TGTGCCAGCAGCTTGCCGACCCCTGAGGGCGGGGAGCTGTTTTTT. Translation gives CASSLPTPEGGELFF.

This chain uses TRBV11-2 with TRBJ2-1; 8 nucleotides align to TRBD2. Germline CDR1 SGHAT, CDR2 FQNNGV. The CDR3 spans 17 residues. V lost 0 bases to trimming and J lost 4 bases; unmatched junction nucleotides: 8. The CDR3 is CASSLEGLAGRYNEQFF. The DNA of the CDR3 is TGTGCCAGCAGCTTAGAAGGGCTAGCGGGCCGATACAATGAGCAGTTCTTC.